One and the same sample provided the 27 T cell receptor beta chains below, sequenced in a study of identical twins. TCRdb itself ran the 5' RACE reads through MiXCR, one entry per CDR3 protein. The sample carries some 570,000 distinct CDR3 sequences, around 22% recorded once. The sample also formed part of further work on yellow fever vaccine responses in identical twins.

Input material: CD4+ T cells sorted from blood. The receptor set was obtained from a woman aged 18-29 years in good health.

This clonotype was counted only a few times. The rearrangement links TRBV12-3 or TRBV12-4 to TRBJ2-1, with D uncertain. V was pared by 4 bases and J by 6 bases, with 7 bases between. The CDR3 length is 12 residues. This chain's CDR3 is CASSYGGNEQFF. CDR3 nucleotide sequence: TGTGCCAGCAGTTATGGCGGCAATGAGCAGTTCTTC.

The sample holds a few counts of this clonotype. This chain uses TRBV18 with TRBJ2-1; D might be TRBD1 (6 bases). Germline CDR1 reads KGHSH; CDR2 reads LQKENI. V was trimmed by 0 bases and J by 0 bases, leaving 21 bases between them. The CDR3 length is 20 residues. CDR3: CASSPPLGAVPQSSYNEQFF. The CDR3 nucleotides are TGTGCCAGCTCACCACCGTTGGGGGCCGTCCCTCAAAGCTCCTACAATGAGCAGTTCTTC.

Only a few counts were recorded for this clonotype. The chain recombines TRBV2 with TRBJ2-5, with 7 bases that match TRBD1. Germline CDR1 and CDR2: SNHLY and FYNNEI. This CDR3 is built from 17 residues. Losses at the gene ends were 6 bases for V and 5 bases for J; bases not matched to a gene: 18. The CDR3 region has the DNA TGTGCCAGCAGAAGCTCGTCCTCCTCGAGGGGGCGGGAGACCCAGTACTTC. Residues: CASRSSSSSRGRETQYF.

This chain uses TRBV5-5 with TRBJ2-1; TRBD1 is a possible D gene (6 bases). This CDR3 is built from 16 residues. Germline V CDR1 and CDR2: SGHKS, YYEKEE (reference sequence). V dropped 1 base and J dropped 0 bases, with 11 bases sitting between them. CDR3 loop: CASSLRVGGSYNEQFF. The CDR3 region has the DNA TGTGCCAGCAGCTTGCGGGTAGGGGGCTCCTACAATGAGCAGTTCTTC. Full variable domain (rest looked up from reference TRBV5-5 and TRBJ2-1): DAGVTQSPTHLIKTRGQQVTLRCSPISGHKSVSWYQQVLGQGPQFIFQYYEKEERGRGNFPDRFSARQFPNYSSELNVNALLLGDSALYLCASSLRVGGSYNEQFFGPGTRLTVL.

The J gene is TRBJ1-5, the V gene TRBV6-1; D unclear. Germline lookup yields CDR1 MNHNS and CDR2 SASEGT. V lost 6 bases and J 5 bases, leaving 14 bases between the germline ends. There are 14 residues in the CDR3. The CDR3 nucleotides read TGTGCCAGCAGCCTCCTGATGACCGATCAGCCCCAGCATTTT. It encodes CASSLLMTDQPQHF.

The V and J genes are TRBV10-2 and TRBJ2-7, with 7 bases matching TRBD1. Losses at the gene ends were 7 bases for V and 4 bases for J; bases not matched to a gene: 10. This CDR3 is built from 14 residues. The germline V gene has CDR1 WSHSY and CDR2 SAAADI. DNA of the CDR3: TGCGCCAGCAACCCTGACAGGGTCGGGTACGAGCAGTACGTC. Translated, it gives CASNPDRVGYEQYV.

This clonotype was counted between two and nine times. The V call is TRBV9, the J call TRBJ2-1; 10 nucleotides align to TRBD2. Germline-derived CDR1 and CDR2 are SGDLS and YYNGEE. V trimming: 0 bases; J trimming: 5 bases; junction bases outside the gene matches: 8. The CDR3 has 17 amino acids. The CDR3, as DNA: TGTGCCAGCAGCGTAGAAGCGGGAGGGCCTGGGGACAATGAGCAGTTCTTC. This translates into CASSVEAGGPGDNEQFF. Complete variable domain (other parts from reference TRBV9 and TRBJ2-1): DSGVTQTPKHLITATGQRVTLRCSPRSGDLSVYWYQQSLDQGLQFLIQYYNGEERAKGNILERFSAQQFPDLHSELNLSSLELGDSALYFCASSVEAGGPGDNEQFFGPGTRLTVL.

This clonotype came up once. V usage is TRBV15 and J usage is TRBJ2-1, with TRBD2 identical over 10 bases. The CDR3 contains 14 residues. J gave up 9 bases and V 1 base, and 3 bases lay outside the gene matches. The germline gives CDR1 LNHNV, CDR2 YYDKDF (reference sequence). CDR3 bases: TGTGCCACCAGCAGAGTGGCTAGCGGGAGTGAGCAGTTCTTC. This sequence encodes CATSRVASGSEQFF.

This clonotype was seen only a few times. This chain uses TRBV6-2 or TRBV6-3 with TRBJ2-7, with 7 nucleotides matching TRBD2. Looked up from germline, CDR1 is MNHEY and CDR2 is SVGEGT. Losses at the gene ends were 6 bases for V and 0 bases for J; bases not matched to a gene: 2. This CDR3 spans 13 amino acids. The CDR3 reads CASSGGNSYEQYV. The CDR3 coding sequence is TGTGCCAGCAGCGGGGGGAACTCCTACGAGCAGTACGTC.

This chain uses TRBV10-3 with TRBJ2-7; the match to TRBD2 covers 8 bases. The CDR3 runs to 13 residues. CDR1 is ENHRY, CDR2 SYGVKD, per germline. CDR3 coding DNA: TGTGCCATCAGGGAGCGGGGGTCCTACGAGCCCCACGTC. Translated: CAIRERGSYEPHV.

This clonotype was seen a handful of times. The rearrangement links TRBV12-3 or TRBV12-4 to TRBJ2-7, with 7 bases that match TRBD1. The J segment lost 7 bases and the V segment lost 5 bases, leaving 11 bases of the junction unmatched. The CDR3 has 14 amino acids. The CDR3 DNA reads TGTGCCAGCAGTCTAGGGGGCGTCCGAGGGGAGCAGTACTTC. Translated: CASSLGGVRGEQYF.

There are a few counts of this clonotype. The rearrangement uses TRBV9 and TRBJ2-5, with TRBD2 identical over 11 bases. Germline V lookup: CDR1 SGDLS, CDR2 YYNGEE. This CDR3 region has 16 residues. The V gene end was trimmed by 0 bases and the J gene end by 1 base; junction bases not matched to a gene: 2. In nucleotides, the CDR3 is TGTGCCAGCAGCGTAGGACTAGCGGGACCCCAAGAGACCCAGTACTTC. Amino acid sequence: CASSVGLAGPQETQYF.

The rearrangement uses TRBV29-1 and TRBJ2-1; 10 bases agree with TRBD2. The germline V gene encodes CDR1 SQVTM and CDR2 ANQGSEA. The CDR3 contains 15 residues. V dropped 2 bases and J dropped 7; count of bases not matched to a gene: 8. DNA of the CDR3: TGCAGCGTTGAAACGGCACTAGCGGGACCTAATGAGCAGTTCTTC. Encoded protein: CSVETALAGPNEQFF.

This chain links TRBV20-1 with TRBJ2-2, with 7 nucleotides matching TRBD2. The CDR3 totals 16 residues. Germline CDR1 reads DFQATT; CDR2 reads SNEGSKA (reference sequence). The J segment lost 1 base and the V segment lost 0 bases, leaving 5 bases of the junction unmatched. Here the CDR3 reads CSARDVQRGNTGELFF. CDR3 nucleotide sequence: TGCAGTGCTAGAGATGTCCAGCGGGGGAACACCGGGGAGCTGTTTTTT.

This clonotype appeared a few times. The genes are TRBV25-1 and TRBJ2-3; D not certain. Germline loops: CDR1 MGHDK, CDR2 SYGVNS. V was pared by 5 bases and J by 0 bases, with 6 bases between. The CDR3 contains 13 residues. CDR3 loop: CASSMGSTDTQYF. CDR3 nucleotide sequence: TGTGCCAGCAGTATGGGTAGCACAGATACGCAGTATTTT.

This clonotype was found a few times. The chain joins TRBV9 to TRBJ2-1; D is perhaps TRBD1 or TRBD2 (5 bases each). Germline V CDR1 and CDR2: SGDLS, YYNGEE. Trimming removed 4 bases from V and 2 bases from J, with 13 bases in between. The CDR3 loop spans 15 amino acids. CDR3 residues: CASSTGTPTYNEQFF. In nucleotides, the CDR3 is TGTGCCAGCAGCACCGGGACGCCTACCTACAATGAGCAGTTCTTC.

The chain is built from TRBV4-1 and TRBJ2-1; no definite D call. Germline CDR1 is MGHRA and CDR2 is YSYEKL. Trimming stripped 3 bases from V and 9 bases from J, with 9 bases between. The CDR3 sequence is 12 residues long. The CDR3 sequence: CASSHTTGEQFF. The CDR3 bases are TGCGCCAGCAGCCATACTACGGGTGAGCAGTTCTTC.

This clonotype was counted a few times. The chain couples TRBV5-1 to TRBJ2-1, with no clear D. Trimming removed 2 bases from V and 3 bases from J, with 15 bases in between. CDR1 and CDR2 (germline): SGHRS, YFSETQ. The CDR3 has 16 amino acids. The CDR3 nucleotides are TGCGCCAGCAGCTTTGGCTTAAAACCTGACTACAATGAGCAGTTCTTC. Protein product: CASSFGLKPDYNEQFF.

This clonotype was seen a few times. CDR3: CASSVGPSQETQYF. CDR3 coding DNA: TGTGCCAGCAGCGTGGGGCCCTCGCAAGAGACCCAGTACTTC. This chain connects TRBV9 to TRBJ2-5; D is perhaps TRBD1 (5 bases). Trimming pared 2 bases from V and 2 bases from J, leaving 10 bases between. The CDR3 spans 14 residues. Germline CDR1 reads SGDLS; CDR2 reads YYNGEE.

V and J are TRBV24-1 and TRBJ1-5; possibly TRBD1 for D (6 bases). Germline CDR1 KGHDR, CDR2 SFDVKD. Trimming took 5 bases from V and 6 from J, leaving 13 bases between them. This CDR3 contains 14 residues. As DNA, the CDR3 is TGTGCCACCAGTGCGGGGGCGGTGGGTCAGCCCCAGCATTTT. Amino acids: CATSAGAVGQPQHF.

This chain links TRBV7-2 with TRBJ2-2, with TRBD1 matching over 9 bases. The germline V gene has CDR1 SGHTA and CDR2 FQGNSA. There are 14 residues in the CDR3. CDR3 nucleotides: TGTGCAACTAAGGGACAGGGCTTGGTCGGGGAGCTGTTTTTT. This gives the protein CATKGQGLVGELFF. Together with reference TRBV7-2 and TRBJ2-2, the CDR3 gives the full variable domain: GAGVSQSPSNKVTEKGKDVELRCDPISGHTALYWYRQSLGQGLEFLIYFQGNSAPDKSGLPSDRFSAERTGGSVSTLTIQRTQQEDSAVYLCATKGQGLVGELFFGEGSRLTVL.

This chain links TRBV15 with TRBJ2-7; 8 bases map to TRBD2. This CDR3 comprises 16 residues. Germline CDR1 reads LNHNV; CDR2 reads YYDKDF (reference sequence). V was pared by 1 base and J by 4 bases, with 9 bases of the junction left unmatched. Here the CDR3 reads CATSRAPGLGIYEQYF. For the CDR3, the DNA is TGTGCCACCAGCAGAGCGCCGGGACTAGGAATTTACGAGCAGTACTTC.

The CDR3 region is CASRNDGGNTIYF. For the CDR3, the DNA is TGTGCCAGCAGGAATGACGGAGGAAACACCATATATTTT. The chain combines TRBV13 with TRBJ1-3, with D hard to call. V lost 6 bases and J lost 4, with 10 bases in between. The length of the CDR3 is 13 residues. Germline V gene data show CDR1 as PRHDT and CDR2 as FYEKMQ (reference sequence).

This clonotype occurred a few times. The V call is TRBV29-1, the J call TRBJ1-1; 7 bases align to TRBD1. This CDR3 is built from 14 residues. V lost 6 bases to trimming and J lost 0 bases; unmatched junction nucleotides: 7. Germline V lookup: CDR1 SQVTM, CDR2 ANQGSEA. CDR3 in DNA: TGCAGCGTCGCGGGACAGCACATGAACACTGAAGCTTTCTTT. Amino acid sequence: CSVAGQHMNTEAFF.

The V call is TRBV28, the J call TRBJ2-7; 7 nucleotides line up with TRBD1. Germline-derived CDR1 and CDR2 are MDHEN and SYDVKM. The CDR3 covers 14 residues. The V and J ends lost 5 bases and 1 base, in that order; junction bases with no gene match: 5. This CDR3 reads CASSLGTVSYEQYV. The CDR3 bases are TGTGCCAGCAGTCTCGGGACAGTTTCCTACGAGCAGTACGTC.

This clonotype was seen a few times. J is TRBJ2-2 and V is TRBV12-3 or TRBV12-4, with 11 bases that match TRBD2. Trimming took 6 bases from V and 4 from J; bases not matched to a gene: 4. The CDR3 sequence is 15 residues long. CDR3 nucleotides: TGTGCCAGCAGAACGACTAGCGGGGTCACCGGGGAGCTGTTTTTT. It is translated as CASRTTSGVTGELFF.

This clonotype showed up just a few times. The J gene is TRBJ1-6, the V gene TRBV20-1, with D perhaps matching TRBD1 (5 bases). The V end lost 6 bases, the J end lost 10 bases, and 16 bases lay between the germline ends. CDR3 size: 13 residues. Germline values: CDR1 DFQATT, CDR2 SNEGSKA (reference sequence). The CDR3 reads CSASGTSGSPLHF. The CDR3 region has the DNA TGCAGTGCCTCCGGGACCTCAGGGTCACCCCTCCACTTT.